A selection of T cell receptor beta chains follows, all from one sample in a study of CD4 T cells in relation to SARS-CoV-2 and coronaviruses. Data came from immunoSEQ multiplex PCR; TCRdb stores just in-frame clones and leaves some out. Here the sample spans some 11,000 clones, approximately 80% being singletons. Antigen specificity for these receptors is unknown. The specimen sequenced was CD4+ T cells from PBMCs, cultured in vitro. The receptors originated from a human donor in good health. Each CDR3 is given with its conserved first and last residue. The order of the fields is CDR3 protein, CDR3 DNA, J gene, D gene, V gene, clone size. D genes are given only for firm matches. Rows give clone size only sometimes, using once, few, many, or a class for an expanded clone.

CDR3 protein: CASRWGDLDDQPQHF; CDR3 DNA: TGTGCCAGCAGATGGGGTGATCTTGATGATCAGCCCCAGCATTTT; J gene: TRBJ1-5; D gene: .; V gene: TRBV2; clone size: .
CDR3 protein: CASSLGTLLGNTIYF; CDR3 DNA: TGCGCCAGCAGCTTGGGAACACTTCTCGGAAACACCATATATTTT; J gene: TRBJ1-3; D gene: .; V gene: TRBV5-1; clone size: .
CDR3 protein: CSVEDPRRIENEQFF; CDR3 DNA: TGCAGCGTTGAAGATCCCAGAAGGATAGAGAATGAGCAGTTCTTC; J gene: TRBJ2-1; D gene: .; V gene: TRBV29-1; clone size: .
CDR3 protein: CASSLNGGQSYEKLFF; CDR3 DNA: TGTGCCAGCAGCCTAAACGGAGGACAGTCCTATGAAAAACTGTTTTTT; J gene: TRBJ1-4; D gene: .; V gene: TRBV14; clone size: .
CDR3 protein: CASKRGENSPLHF; CDR3 DNA: TGTGCCAGCAAACGGGGGGAGAATTCACCCCTCCACTTT; J gene: TRBJ1-6; D gene: .; V gene: TRBV27; clone size: .
CDR3 protein: CASSLPRRINGYTF; CDR3 DNA: TGTGCCAGCAGTTTGCCCAGGCGTATTAATGGCTACACCTTC; J gene: TRBJ1-2; D gene: .; V gene: TRBV28; clone size: .
CDR3 protein: CASSASTGGSGANVLTF; CDR3 DNA: TGCGCCAGCAGCGCGTCGACAGGGGGCTCTGGGGCCAACGTCCTGACTTTC; J gene: TRBJ2-6; D gene: TRBD1; V gene: TRBV4-3; clone size: .
CDR3 protein: CASSRDRRAQYF; CDR3 DNA: TGTGCCAGCAGTCGAGACAGACGGGCGCAGTATTTT; J gene: TRBJ2-3; D gene: .; V gene: TRBV6-5; clone size: .
CDR3 protein: CASSLNAGRAFDEQFF; CDR3 DNA: TGTGCCAGCAGCTTAAACGCCGGGAGGGCCTTCGATGAGCAGTTCTTC; J gene: TRBJ2-1; D gene: TRBD2; V gene: TRBV7-8; clone size: .
CDR3 protein: CASSSGGRSTDTQYF; CDR3 DNA: TGTGCCAGCAGTAGCGGGGGCCGGAGCACAGATACGCAGTATTTT; J gene: TRBJ2-3; D gene: TRBD2; V gene: TRBV11-3; clone size: once
CDR3 protein: CASSFQGRVDTQYF; CDR3 DNA: TGTGCCAGCAGCTTCCAGGGTCGCGTGGATACGCAGTATTTT; J gene: TRBJ2-3; D gene: .; V gene: TRBV5-8; clone size: .
CDR3 protein: CASSLGTGQGKTQYF; CDR3 DNA: TGTGCCAGCAGCTTAGGGACAGGACAGGGGAAGACCCAGTACTTC; J gene: TRBJ2-5; D gene: TRBD1; V gene: TRBV13; clone size: .
CDR3 protein: CASSLPEGRQFF; CDR3 DNA: TGTGCCAGCAGCCTCCCGGAGGGACGGCAGTTCTTC; J gene: TRBJ2-1; D gene: .; V gene: TRBV7-8; clone size: .
CDR3 protein: CSVDRGGTGELFF; CDR3 DNA: TGCAGCGTCGACAGGGGGGGCACCGGGGAGCTGTTTTTT; J gene: TRBJ2-2; D gene: TRBD1; V gene: TRBV29-1; clone size: .
CDR3 protein: CASKQREGRRTEAFF; CDR3 DNA: TGTGCCAGCAAACAAAGAGAGGGGAGAAGGACTGAAGCTTTCTTT; J gene: TRBJ1-1; D gene: .; V gene: TRBV6-5; clone size: .
CDR3 protein: CASSKKAGRGGGTDTQYF; CDR3 DNA: TGTGCCAGCAGCAAAAAAGCTGGGCGAGGCGGCGGCACAGATACGCAGTATTTT; J gene: TRBJ2-3; D gene: .; V gene: TRBV21-1; clone size: .